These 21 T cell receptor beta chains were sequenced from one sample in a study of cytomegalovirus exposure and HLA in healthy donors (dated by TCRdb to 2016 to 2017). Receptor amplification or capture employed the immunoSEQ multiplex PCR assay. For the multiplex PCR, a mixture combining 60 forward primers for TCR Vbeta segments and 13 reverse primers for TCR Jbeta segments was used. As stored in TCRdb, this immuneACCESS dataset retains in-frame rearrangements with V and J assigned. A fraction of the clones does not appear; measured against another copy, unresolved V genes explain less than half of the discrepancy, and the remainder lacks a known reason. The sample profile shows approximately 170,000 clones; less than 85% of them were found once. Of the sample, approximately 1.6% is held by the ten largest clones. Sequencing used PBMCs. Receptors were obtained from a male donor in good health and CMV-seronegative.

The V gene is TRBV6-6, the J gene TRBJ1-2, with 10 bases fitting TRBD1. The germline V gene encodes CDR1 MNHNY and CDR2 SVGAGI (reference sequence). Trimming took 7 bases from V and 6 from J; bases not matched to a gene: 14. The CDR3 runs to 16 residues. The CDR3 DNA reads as TGTGCCAGCAAGCCAGGGATGGGACAGGGGCCGAATGGCTACACCTTC. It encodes CASKPGMGQGPNGYTF.

The CDR3 loop is CSASNRGPGRDTEAFF. The CDR3 nucleotides read TGCAGCGCCTCAAACAGGGGGCCCGGTAGGGACACTGAAGCTTTCTTT. V usage is TRBV29-1 and J usage is TRBJ1-1; TRBD1 matches 9 bases. The CDR3 totals 16 residues. Germline V gene sequence: CDR1 SQVTM, CDR2 ANQGSEA. The V and J ends lost 7 bases and 3 bases, in that order; junction bases with no gene match: 15. The whole variable domain, remainder taken from reference TRBV29-1 and TRBJ1-1, is SAVISQKPSRDICQRGTSLTIQCQVDSQVTMMFWYRQQPGQSLTLIATANQGSEATYESGFVIDKFPISRPNLTFSTLTVSNMSPEDSSIYLCSASNRGPGRDTEAFFGQGTRLTVV.

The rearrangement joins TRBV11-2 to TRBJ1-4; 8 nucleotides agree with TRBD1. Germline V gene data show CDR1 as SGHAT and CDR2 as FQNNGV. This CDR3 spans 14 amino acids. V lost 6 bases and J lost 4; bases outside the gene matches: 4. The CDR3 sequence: CASSPGQGNEKLFF. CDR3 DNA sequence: TGTGCCAGCAGTCCCGGACAGGGTAATGAAAAACTGTTTTTT.

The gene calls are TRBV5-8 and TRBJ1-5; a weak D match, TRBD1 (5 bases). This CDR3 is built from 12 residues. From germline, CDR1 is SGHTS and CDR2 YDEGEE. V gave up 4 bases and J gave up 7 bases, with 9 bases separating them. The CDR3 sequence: CASSRTGQPQHF. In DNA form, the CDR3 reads TGTGCCAGCAGCCGCACAGGACAGCCCCAGCATTTT.

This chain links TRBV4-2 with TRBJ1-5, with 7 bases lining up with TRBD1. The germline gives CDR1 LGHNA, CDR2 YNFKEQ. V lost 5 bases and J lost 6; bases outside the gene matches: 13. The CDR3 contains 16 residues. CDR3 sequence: CASSSTDRQGVQPQHF. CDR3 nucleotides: TGTGCCAGCAGCTCCACCGACCGACAGGGTGTTCAGCCCCAGCATTTT.

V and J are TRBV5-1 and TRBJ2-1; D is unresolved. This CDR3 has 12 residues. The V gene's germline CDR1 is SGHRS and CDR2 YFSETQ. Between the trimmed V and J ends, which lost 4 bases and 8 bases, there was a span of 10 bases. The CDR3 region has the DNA TGCGCCAGCAGCAAGCTGTACGATGAGCAGTTCTTC. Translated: CASSKLYDEQFF. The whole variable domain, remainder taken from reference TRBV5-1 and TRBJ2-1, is KAGVTQTPRYLIKTRGQQVTLSCSPISGHRSVSWYQQTPGQGLQFLFEYFSETQRNKGNFPGRFSGRQFSNSRSEMNVSTLELGDSALYLCASSKLYDEQFFGPGTRLTVL.

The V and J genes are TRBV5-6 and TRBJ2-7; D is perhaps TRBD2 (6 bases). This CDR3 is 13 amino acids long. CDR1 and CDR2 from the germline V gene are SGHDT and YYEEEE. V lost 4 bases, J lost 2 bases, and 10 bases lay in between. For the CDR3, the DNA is TGTGCCAGCAGCCCCCCGGGGGCCTACGAGCAGTACTTC. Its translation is CASSPPGAYEQYF.

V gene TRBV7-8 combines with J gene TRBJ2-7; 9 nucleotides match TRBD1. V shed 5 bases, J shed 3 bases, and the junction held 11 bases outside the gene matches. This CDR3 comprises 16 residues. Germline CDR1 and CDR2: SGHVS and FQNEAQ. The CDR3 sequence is CASSRPMDRGDYEQYF. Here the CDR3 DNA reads TGTGCCAGCAGCCGACCAATGGACAGGGGAGACTACGAGCAGTACTTC. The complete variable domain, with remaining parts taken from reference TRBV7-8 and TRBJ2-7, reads GAGVSQSPRYKVAKRGQDVALRCDPISGHVSLFWYQQALGQGPEFLTYFQNEAQLDKSGLPSDRFFAERPEGSVSTLKIQRTQQEDSAVYLCASSRPMDRGDYEQYFGPGTRLTVT.

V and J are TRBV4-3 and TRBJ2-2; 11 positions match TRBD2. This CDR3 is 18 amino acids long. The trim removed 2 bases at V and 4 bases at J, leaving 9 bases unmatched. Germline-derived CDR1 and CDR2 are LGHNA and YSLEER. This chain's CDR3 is CASSQHKGTSGGTGELFF. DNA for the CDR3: TGCGCCAGCAGCCAACATAAAGGGACTAGCGGAGGCACCGGGGAGCTGTTTTTT.

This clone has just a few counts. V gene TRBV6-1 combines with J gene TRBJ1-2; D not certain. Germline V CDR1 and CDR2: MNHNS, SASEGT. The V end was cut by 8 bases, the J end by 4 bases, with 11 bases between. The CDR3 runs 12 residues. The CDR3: CASHAGFYGYTF. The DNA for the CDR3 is TGTGCCAGCCATGCAGGCTTCTATGGCTACACCTTC.

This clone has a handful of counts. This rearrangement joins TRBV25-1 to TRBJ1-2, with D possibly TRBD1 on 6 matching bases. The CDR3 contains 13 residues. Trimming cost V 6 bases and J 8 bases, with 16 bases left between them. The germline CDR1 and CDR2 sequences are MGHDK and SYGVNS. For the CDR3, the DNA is TGTGCCAGCAGCAAAGGGGGGAGGGGAGGCTACACCTTC. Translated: CASSKGGRGGYTF.

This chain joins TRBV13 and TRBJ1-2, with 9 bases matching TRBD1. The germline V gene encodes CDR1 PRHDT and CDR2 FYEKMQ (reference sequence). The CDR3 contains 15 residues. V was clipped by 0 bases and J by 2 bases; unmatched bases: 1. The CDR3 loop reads CASSLGQGANYGYTF. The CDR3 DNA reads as TGTGCCAGCAGCTTAGGACAGGGGGCGAACTATGGCTACACCTTC.

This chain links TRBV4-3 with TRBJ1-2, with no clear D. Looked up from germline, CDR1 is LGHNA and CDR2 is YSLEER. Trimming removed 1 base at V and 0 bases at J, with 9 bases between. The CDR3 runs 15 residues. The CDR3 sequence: CASSQAGLANYGYTF. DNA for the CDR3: TGCGCCAGCAGCCAAGCGGGGTTAGCTAACTATGGCTACACCTTC.

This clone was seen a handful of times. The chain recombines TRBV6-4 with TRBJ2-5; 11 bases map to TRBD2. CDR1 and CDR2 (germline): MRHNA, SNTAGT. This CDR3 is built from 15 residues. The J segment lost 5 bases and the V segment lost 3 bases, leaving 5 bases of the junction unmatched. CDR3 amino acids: CASSDTSGSLETQYF. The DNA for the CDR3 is TGTGCCAGCAGTGATACTAGCGGGAGTCTGGAGACCCAGTACTTC.

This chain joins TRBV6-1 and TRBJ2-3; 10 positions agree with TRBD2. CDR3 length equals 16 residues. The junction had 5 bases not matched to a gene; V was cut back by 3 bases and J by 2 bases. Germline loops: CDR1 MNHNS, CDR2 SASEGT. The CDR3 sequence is CASSDSLAGDTDTQYF. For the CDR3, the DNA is TGTGCCAGCAGTGACAGCCTAGCGGGGGACACAGATACGCAGTATTTT.

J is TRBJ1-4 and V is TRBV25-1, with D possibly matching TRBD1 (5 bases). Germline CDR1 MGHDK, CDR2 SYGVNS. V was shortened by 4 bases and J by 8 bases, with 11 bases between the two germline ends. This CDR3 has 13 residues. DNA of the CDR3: TGTGCCAGCAGTGGGTACAGGAAAGAAAAACTGTTTTTT. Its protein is CASSGYRKEKLFF.

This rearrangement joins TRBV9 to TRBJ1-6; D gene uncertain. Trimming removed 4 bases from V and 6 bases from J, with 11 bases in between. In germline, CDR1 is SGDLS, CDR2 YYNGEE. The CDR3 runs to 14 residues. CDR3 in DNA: TGTGCCAGCAGCCTACACCGGGTTAATTCACCCCTCCACTTT. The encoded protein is CASSLHRVNSPLHF.

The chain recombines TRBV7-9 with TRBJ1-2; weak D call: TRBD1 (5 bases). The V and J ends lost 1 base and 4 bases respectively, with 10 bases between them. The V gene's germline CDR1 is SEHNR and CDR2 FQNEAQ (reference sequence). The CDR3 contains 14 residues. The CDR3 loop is CASSLGGAVYGYTF. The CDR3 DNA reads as TGTGCCAGCAGCTTAGGGGGCGCGGTCTATGGCTACACCTTC.

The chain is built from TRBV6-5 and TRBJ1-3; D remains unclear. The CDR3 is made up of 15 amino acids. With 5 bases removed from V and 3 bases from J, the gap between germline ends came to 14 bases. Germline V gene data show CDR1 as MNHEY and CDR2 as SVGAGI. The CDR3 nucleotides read TGTGCCAGCAGTCCCGGCGGGCGGGGTGGAAACACCATATATTTT. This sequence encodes CASSPGGRGGNTIYF.

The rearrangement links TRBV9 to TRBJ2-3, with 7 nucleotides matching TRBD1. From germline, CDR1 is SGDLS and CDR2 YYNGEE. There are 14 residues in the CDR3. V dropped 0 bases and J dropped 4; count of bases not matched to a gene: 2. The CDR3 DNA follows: TGTGCCAGCAGCGTAGGGACAGGATCAGATACGCAGTATTTT. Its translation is CASSVGTGSDTQYF.

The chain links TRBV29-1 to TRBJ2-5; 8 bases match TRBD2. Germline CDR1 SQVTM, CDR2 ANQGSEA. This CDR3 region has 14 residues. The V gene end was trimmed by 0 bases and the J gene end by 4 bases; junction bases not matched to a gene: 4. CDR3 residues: CSVEDPSGGETQYF. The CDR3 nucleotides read TGCAGCGTTGAAGACCCCAGCGGGGGAGAGACCCAGTACTTC. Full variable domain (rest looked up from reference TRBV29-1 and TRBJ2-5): SAVISQKPSRDICQRGTSLTIQCQVDSQVTMMFWYRQQPGQSLTLIATANQGSEATYESGFVIDKFPISRPNLTFSTLTVSNMSPEDSSIYLCSVEDPSGGETQYFGPGTRLLVL.